Given below is one T cell receptor (beta chain) in context. The antigen remains unidentified. Germline loops: CDR1 LNHDA, CDR2 SQIVND (reference sequence). V was cut by 3 bases and J by 12 bases, with 11 bases left in between. This CDR3 is built from 12 residues. PCR involved 60 Vbeta and 13 Jbeta primers. Clones were read by immunoSEQ multiplex PCR, and TCRdb kept only the in-frame ones, dropping some. The table includes fewer than 80,000 clones, roughly 74% detected once. This entry comes from a study of cytomegalovirus exposure and HLA in healthy donors. Whole-study findings and limits: For most TCR beta V segments, an earlier analysis put the productive rate at about 87% or about 30% of the time.

The sample consisted of PBMCs. The sequence derives from a woman in her fifties or sixties in good health and CMV-seropositive. V gene TRBV19 combines with J gene TRBJ1-4; D may be TRBD1 (5 bases). The CDR3 region has the DNA TGTGCCAGTAGTATCGGTGGGGGGGAACTGTTTTTT. This gives the protein CASSIGGGELFF.